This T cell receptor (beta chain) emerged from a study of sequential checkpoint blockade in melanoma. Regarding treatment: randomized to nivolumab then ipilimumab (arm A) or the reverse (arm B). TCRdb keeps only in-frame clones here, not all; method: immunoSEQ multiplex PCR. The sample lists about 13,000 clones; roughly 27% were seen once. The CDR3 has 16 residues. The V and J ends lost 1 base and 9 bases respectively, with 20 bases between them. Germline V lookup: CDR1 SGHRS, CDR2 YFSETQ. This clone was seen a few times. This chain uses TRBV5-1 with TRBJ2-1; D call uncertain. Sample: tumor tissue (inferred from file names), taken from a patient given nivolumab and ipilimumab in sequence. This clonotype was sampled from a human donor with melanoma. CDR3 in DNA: TGCGCCAGCAGCTTGAGTATGGCGGTTCGGTGGGGTGAGCAGTTCTTC. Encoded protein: CASSLSMAVRWGEQFF.